This paragraph covers one T cell receptor beta chain sequence. Antigen specificity is unknown. TCRdb re-called the 5' RACE reads, yielding one record per CDR3 amino acid sequence without DNA. The sample table includes 550,000 to 600,000 distinct CDR3 sequences. The CDR3 totals 15 residues. The germline V gene encodes CDR1 SGHDT and CDR2 YYEEEE. This sample stems from a study of T cells expressing NK-cell markers. Study in general: Source material for TCR beta repertoires consisted of sorted CD3+CD56+NKG2C+, CD3+CD56+NKG2C- and CD3+CD56-NKG2C+ T cells. Seven of the eight sequenced donors were HCMV-seropositive; one was seronegative. Study outcomes and limitations: Each of about six donors carried dominant NKG2C+ clonotypes accounting for about 1.0-7.0% of CD8+ T cells.

This TCR was recovered from a man aged 18 to 35 in good health. The chain carries TRBV5-6 and TRBJ2-5; TCRdb names TRBD1, which stays unverified in the absence of DNA. The sequencing sample was made of blood T cells: a sorted CD56 or NKG2C T cell subset, CD4+ or CD8+ T cells, or bulk PBMC T cells (not recorded which). Here the CDR3 reads CASSLVAGMYETQYF.